The sequence of this TCR beta chain was determined in a study of shared clonotypes between healthy human individuals. The overall study: Per-donor plates numbered three CD4 naive, three CD4 memory, two CD8 naive and one CD8 memory.

The table came from immunoSEQ multiplex PCR; TCRdb's copy has only in-frame clones and leaves some out. This table holds about 2.1 million clones, about 92% found once. The naive CD8 population came from CD45RO-negative cells selected for CCR7, without terminally differentiated effector memory CD45RA+ cells. Concerning this clone: Different DNA sequences within this sample yield the same CDR3.

Germline lookup yields CDR1 SQVTM and CDR2 ANQGSEA. The V and J ends lost 3 bases and 7 bases respectively, with 4 bases between them. This CDR3 has 10 amino acids. The sequence was collected from a man in his late teens or twenties in good health. Some clones in this sample may be carry-over from other donors' samples. The material sequenced was naive CD8+ T cells from PBMCs. The chain employs TRBV29-1 and TRBJ2-1; D is uncertain. Here the CDR3 reads CSVEGNEQFF. CDR3 nucleotide sequence: TGCAGCGTTGAGGGGAATGAGCAGTTCTTC.